This is a list of T cell receptor beta chains from one sample in a study of T cell responses to AZD1222 COVID-19 vaccine. Libraries were prepared by immunoSEQ multiplex PCR; TCRdb keeps only in-frame clonotypes and omits some of them. Of around 58,000 clones in the sample, 70% to 85% were seen once. The sample in question was peripheral blood, obtained on day 0 of AZD1222 vaccination. These receptor sequences come from an adult in good health. CDR3s include the opening cysteine and the closing phenylalanine or tryptophan. The D gene is left open where the match is weak. Size values are once, few and many counts, or a class for expanded clones, and some rows have none.

j_gene | v_gene | abundance | d_gene | CDR3nt | CDR3aa
TRBJ2-7 | TRBV28 | once | - | TGTGCCAGCAGGACGACAGACTCCTACGAGCAGTACTTC | CASRTTDSYEQYF
TRBJ2-2 | TRBV3-1/TRBV3-2 | - | TRBD2 | TGTGCCAGCAGCCGTAGCGGGGCGAACACCGGGGAGCTGTTTTTT | CASSRSGANTGELFF
TRBJ2-7 | TRBV7-3 | - | - | TGTGCCAGCAGCTCGCAGGGGTTCTACGAGCAGTACTTC | CASSSQGFYEQYF
TRBJ1-4 | TRBV11-2 | - | - | TGTGCCAGCAGCTTCAGAGGGGCCGGAAACAGGGCAAAACCGGAAAAACTGTTTTTT | CASSFRGAGNRAKPEKLFF
TRBJ1-2 | TRBV19 | once | TRBD1 | TGTGCCAGTAGTATAGATTATCGCCCCAGGGGGCGAGATGGCTACACCTTC | CASSIDYRPRGRDGYTF
TRBJ1-1 | TRBV28 | - | - | TGTGCCAGCAGTTTCCCAGGGCACACTGAAGCTTTCTTT | CASSFPGHTEAFF
TRBJ2-1 | TRBV2 | - | TRBD2 | TGTGCCAGCTTCGCTAGCGGCTGGGAGCAGTTCTTC | CASFASGWEQFF
TRBJ1-5 | TRBV30 | - | - | TGTGCCTGGAGCTCGGGAAAGGTTGGCAATCAGCCCCAGCATTTT | CAWSSGKVGNQPQHF
TRBJ1-5 | TRBV6-5 | - | - | TGTGCCAGCAGTTACTCTGCCGGTGGCAATCAGCCCCAGCATTTT | CASSYSAGGNQPQHF
TRBJ1-5 | TRBV5-1 | - | - | TGCGCCAGCAGCTTAGGGGACGGCAACAATCAGCCCCAGCATTTT | CASSLGDGNNQPQHF
TRBJ1-2 | TRBV24-1 | - | TRBD1 | TGTGCCACCAGTGACCCGTGGACAGGGGAGTATGGCTACACCTTC | CATSDPWTGEYGYTF
TRBJ1-2 | TRBV4-3 | - | - | TGCGCCAGCAGCCAGGGACAACACCCATATGGCTACACCTTC | CASSQGQHPYGYTF
TRBJ1-5 | TRBV2 | - | - | TGTGCCAGCAGTGAAAATAGGCCCATGGGTCGGCCCCAGCATTTT | CASSENRPMGRPQHF
TRBJ2-7 | TRBV6-5 | - | TRBD2 | TGTGCCAGCAGTCCCAGCGGGAGCTCCTACGAGCAGTACTTC | CASSPSGSSYEQYF
TRBJ2-3 | TRBV18 | - | - | TGTGCCAGCTCACCACTGGTGGCAGATACGCAGTATTTT | CASSPLVADTQYF
TRBJ2-5 | TRBV6-6 | few | TRBD2 | TGTGCCAGCAGTCGGACTAGCGGGAGATCGGAGACCCAGTACTTC | CASSRTSGRSETQYF
TRBJ2-1 | TRBV7-2 | - | TRBD2 | TGTGCCAGCAGCTCTCGGACTAGCGGGCCGGATGAGCAGTTCTTC | CASSSRTSGPDEQFF
TRBJ1-5 | TRBV19 | - | - | TGTGCCAGTAAAGGGGGGGGCGGCAATCAGCCCCAGCATTTT | CASKGGGGNQPQHF
TRBJ1-2 | TRBV5-5 | few | - | TGTGCCAGCACCATAAGGACCTTC | CASTIRTF
TRBJ2-7 | TRBV7-2 | - | TRBD2 | TGTGCCAGCAGCCTGACTAGCGGGACCTACGAGCAGTACTTC | CASSLTSGTYEQYF
TRBJ2-2 | TRBV6-1 | - | - | TGTGCCAGCAGTGCCAGACAGGCTGGACACAACACCGGGGAGCTGTTTTTT | CASSARQAGHNTGELFF
TRBJ1-6 | TRBV7-3 | - | - | TGTGCCAGCAGCTTAAGTAGGGGCGGAAATTCACCCCTCCACTTT | CASSLSRGGNSPLHF
TRBJ1-5 | TRBV28 | - | TRBD1 | TGTGCCAGCAGCCCCCCGGGACAGGGAATCAATCAGCCCCAGCATTTT | CASSPPGQGINQPQHF
TRBJ2-1 | TRBV18 | once | TRBD1 | TGTGCCAGCTCACCACCGACAGGGGGGGGGTCCTACAATGAGCAGTTCTTC | CASSPPTGGGSYNEQFF
TRBJ1-1 | TRBV6-2/TRBV6-3 | - | - | TGTGCCAGCAGTTACAGAAACTTGCGTCTAAACACTGAAGCTTTCTTT | CASSYRNLRLNTEAFF
TRBJ2-1 | TRBV19 | - | - | TGTGCCAGTAGTACTCAGATAAGGGGAGTCAATGAGCAGTTCTTC | CASSTQIRGVNEQFF
TRBJ2-1 | TRBV11-3 | once | TRBD2 | TGTGCCAGCAGCTCTCTGCGGGCGGGAGGGTACAATGAGCAGTTCTTC | CASSSLRAGGYNEQFF
TRBJ1-5 | TRBV7-2 | - | - | TGTGCCAGCAGCCCCGGACCGGGCCGTCAGCCCCAGCATTTT | CASSPGPGRQPQHF
TRBJ1-1 | TRBV25-1 | - | - | TGTGCCAGCAGTCCCCCCGGGCCCATCATCCGGGGGACTGAAGCTTTCTTT | CASSPPGPIIRGTEAFF
TRBJ1-5 | TRBV28 | - | TRBD1 | TGTGCCAGCAGTTTCTTGGACAGGGCCCATCAGCCCCAGCATTTT | CASSFLDRAHQPQHF
TRBJ1-6 | TRBV2 | - | - | TGTGCCAGCAGGACCGGGAGGGGATTTTCACCCCTCCACTTT | CASRTGRGFSPLHF